This paragraph covers one TCR beta chain sequence. What it binds is unknown. Generated by immunoSEQ multiplex PCR, the TCRdb table keeps only in-frame clones and is missing some. The data contain about 100,000 clones, around nine tenths of them singletons. The sample originates from a study of T cell responses to AZD1222 COVID-19 vaccine. Study-wide results and limits: Clonal diversity was possibly underestimated; the donors were predominantly white British and more often female. Per reports, nearly half of all spike-specific TCRs target regions that are unmutated in variants. Spike-specific TCR breadth and depth rose after two AZD1222 doses. CD4 TCRs linked to vaccination spanned spike, dominating at 160-218 and 743-854.

V was pared by 8 bases and J by 3 bases, with 8 bases between. CDR1 and CDR2 (germline): SNHLY, FYNNEI. The CDR3 loop spans 11 amino acids. The chain employs TRBV2 and TRBJ2-7; D may correspond to TRBD1 or TRBD2 (5 bases each). Source: peripheral blood, taken on day 0 of AZD1222 vaccination. The receptor was isolated from an adult in good health. The CDR3, as DNA: TGTGCCAGCGTGGGGGACTACGAGCAGTACTTC. This sequence encodes CASVGDYEQYF.